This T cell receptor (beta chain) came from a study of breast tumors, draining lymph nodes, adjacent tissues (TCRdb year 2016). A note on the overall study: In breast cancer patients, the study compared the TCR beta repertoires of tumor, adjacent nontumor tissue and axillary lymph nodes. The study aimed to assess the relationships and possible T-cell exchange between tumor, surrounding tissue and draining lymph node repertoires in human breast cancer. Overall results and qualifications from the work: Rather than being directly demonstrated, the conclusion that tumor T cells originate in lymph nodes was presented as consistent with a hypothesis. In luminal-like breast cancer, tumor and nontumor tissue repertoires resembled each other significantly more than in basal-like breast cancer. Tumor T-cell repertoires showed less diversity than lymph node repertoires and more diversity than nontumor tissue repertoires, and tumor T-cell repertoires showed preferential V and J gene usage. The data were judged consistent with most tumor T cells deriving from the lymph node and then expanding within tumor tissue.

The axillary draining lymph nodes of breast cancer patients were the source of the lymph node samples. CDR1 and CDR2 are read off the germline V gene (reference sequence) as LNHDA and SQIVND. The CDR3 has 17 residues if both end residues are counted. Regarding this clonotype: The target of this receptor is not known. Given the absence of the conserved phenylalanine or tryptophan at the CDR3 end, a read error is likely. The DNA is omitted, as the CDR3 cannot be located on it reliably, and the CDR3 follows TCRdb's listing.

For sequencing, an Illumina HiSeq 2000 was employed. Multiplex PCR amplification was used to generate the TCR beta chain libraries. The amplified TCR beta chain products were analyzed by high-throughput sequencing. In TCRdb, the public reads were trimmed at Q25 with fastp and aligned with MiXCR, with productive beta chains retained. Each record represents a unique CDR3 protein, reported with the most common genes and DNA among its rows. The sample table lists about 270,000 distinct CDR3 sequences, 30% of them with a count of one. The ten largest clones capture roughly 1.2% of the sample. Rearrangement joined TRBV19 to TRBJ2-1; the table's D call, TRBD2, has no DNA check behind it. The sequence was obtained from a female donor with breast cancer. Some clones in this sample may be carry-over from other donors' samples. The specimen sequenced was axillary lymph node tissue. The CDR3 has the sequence CASSTGIAGHLANEQFL.